This TCR beta chain was obtained from a study of blood T cell repertoires in COVID-19. Study-level background: Italy, Spain and the United States were the sources of the convalescent and acute COVID-19 samples. The cDNA or gDNA used as material had been derived from T cells, B-cell-depleted T cells, or PBMCs.

Germline CDR1 is MNHEY and CDR2 is SVGEGT. V lost 2 bases, J lost 3 bases, and 26 bases lay in between. The CDR3 covers 19 residues. Original analysis: Estimation of nucleated cell counts was performed using reference gene primer amplification. TCRdb's copy holds only in-frame clones and misses some; the assay was immunoSEQ multiplex PCR. V and J calls and clone size are as listed in that table; D and trimming were resolved from the DNA. The data hold more than 300,000 clones, with about 93% observed a single time. The specimen was peripheral blood. V is TRBV6-2 or TRBV6-3 and J is TRBJ2-7, with TRBD2 as a possible D gene (6 bases). This receptor was obtained from a young woman who had recovered from COVID-19. The CDR3 DNA reads TGTGCCAGCAGTTACCCCTACGGGGGTCGGACACCTGGTTACTACGAGCAGTACGTC. This codes for CASSYPYGGRTPGYYEQYV.